A single TCR beta chain is shown here with its context. As processed by the authors: Amplification of reference gene primers provided the estimated nucleated cell counts. Repertoires were generated with immunoSEQ multiplex PCR, while TCRdb's copy carries only in-frame clones and drops some. For V, J and clone size, that table is used; D and trimming come from the DNA. The sample consists of fewer than 400,000 clones, 92% of them appearing once. These data originate in a study of blood T cell repertoires in COVID-19. Overall study context: PBMCs, B-cell-depleted T cells, or T cells were the source of the cDNA or gDNA that made up the material.

Categorization into cohorts depended on clinical history that participants reported. Either two negative PCRs, clearance, or symptom resolution qualified Cohort 3 donors as recovered. Trimming took 4 bases from V and 7 from J, leaving 22 bases between them. CDR3 size: 15 residues. Germline V gene data show CDR1 as SQVTM and CDR2 as ANQGSEA. The sequencing input was PBMCs or T cells enriched from blood (not recorded which). This chain links TRBV29-1 with TRBJ1-1, with D maybe TRBD1 (5 bases). The sequence derives from a woman aged 30 to 39 who had recovered from COVID-19. The CDR3 loop reads CSVVYSRSAGGEAFF. The DNA of the CDR3 is TGCAGCGTTGTTTACAGCCGATCCGCGGGGGGTGAAGCTTTCTTT.